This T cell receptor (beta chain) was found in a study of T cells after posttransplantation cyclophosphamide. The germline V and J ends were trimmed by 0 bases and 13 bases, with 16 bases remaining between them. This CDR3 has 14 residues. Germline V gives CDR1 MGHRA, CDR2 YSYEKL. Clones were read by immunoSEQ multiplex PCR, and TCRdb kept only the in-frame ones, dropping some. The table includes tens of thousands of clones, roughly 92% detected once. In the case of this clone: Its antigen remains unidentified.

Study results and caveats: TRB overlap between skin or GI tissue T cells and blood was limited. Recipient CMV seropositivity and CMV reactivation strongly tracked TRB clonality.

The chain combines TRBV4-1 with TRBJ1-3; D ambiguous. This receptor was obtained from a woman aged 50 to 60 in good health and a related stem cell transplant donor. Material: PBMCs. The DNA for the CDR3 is TGCGCCAGCAGCCAAGATATAGTCCGAATCAATATATATTTT. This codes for CASSQDIVRINIYF.